Below are 32 T cell receptor beta chains sequenced from a single sample in a study of blood T cell repertoires in COVID-19. Sequencing was performed with immunoSEQ multiplex PCR; in TCRdb, only in-frame clones are kept and a portion is missing. This table holds over 200,000 clones, 70% to 85% found once. The material sequenced was PBMCs or T cells enriched from blood (not recorded which). The receptors here all came from a man aged 55 to 70 who had recovered from COVID-19.

The gene calls are TRBV6-4 and TRBJ2-3, with TRBD1 identical over 7 bases. V was clipped by 8 bases and J by 2 bases; unmatched bases: 10. The germline CDR1 and CDR2 sequences are MRHNA and SNTAGT. This CDR3 is 15 amino acids long. The CDR3 sequence: CASSRQGRPTDTQYF. For the CDR3, the DNA is TGTGCCAGCTCCCGACAGGGCCGCCCCACAGATACGCAGTATTTT.

In this sample, this clone turned up a few times. The chain employs TRBV2 and TRBJ2-2; TRBD1 matches 7 bases. Germline CDR1 is SNHLY and CDR2 is FYNNEI. V gave up 8 bases and J gave up 0 bases; unmatched junction bases: 12. This CDR3 is built from 17 residues. In nucleotides, the CDR3 is TGTGCCAGCGATACGAGGGGGCCCGCTGCGAACACCGGGGAGCTGTTTTTT. Translating it yields CASDTRGPAANTGELFF.

A note on this clone: Additional DNA sequences in this sample encode the identical CDR3. The chain recombines TRBV2 with TRBJ1-2; weak D call: TRBD1 (6 bases). V lost 6 bases to trimming and J lost 2 bases, with 7 bases between them. In germline, CDR1 is SNHLY, CDR2 FYNNEI. The CDR3 is 12 residues long. The CDR3 DNA reads TGTGCCAGCAGAGGACAGAACTATGGCTACACCTTC. Protein product: CASRGQNYGYTF. Filled out from reference TRBV2 and TRBJ1-2, the complete variable domain reads EPEVTQTPSHQVTQMGQEVILRCVPISNHLYFYWYRQILGQKVEFLVSFYNNEISEKSEIFDDQFSVERPDGSNFTLKIRSTKLEDSAMYFCASRGQNYGYTFGSGTRLTVV.

This clone was seen just once. The V gene is TRBV11-1, the J gene TRBJ2-3, with D tentatively TRBD2 (6 bases). Trimming stripped 4 bases from V and 3 bases from J, with 11 bases between. Per the germline V gene, CDR1 is SGHAT and CDR2 is FQDESV (reference sequence). The CDR3 runs to 14 residues. DNA of the CDR3: TGTGCCAGCAGCTCTCGGGAGTCGACAGATACGCAGTATTTT. Its protein is CASSSRESTDTQYF.

This rearrangement joins TRBV4-3 to TRBJ1-2; a weak D match, TRBD1 (6 bases). V lost 1 base to trimming and J lost 7 bases, with 19 bases between them. There are 16 residues in the CDR3. Germline values: CDR1 LGHNA, CDR2 YSLEER. The CDR3 is CASSQVAGGRVRGYTF. CDR3 bases: TGCGCCAGCAGCCAAGTCGCGGGGGGCAGGGTCCGTGGCTACACCTTC.

The J gene is TRBJ1-4, the V gene TRBV3-1 (or the pseudogene TRBV3-2), with 7 bases matching TRBD1. The CDR3 covers 14 residues. Germline CDR1 reads LGHDT; CDR2 reads YNNKEL (reference sequence). The V and J ends lost 4 bases and 5 bases, in that order; junction bases with no gene match: 4. In DNA, the CDR3 is TGTGCCAGCAGCCCAGGGGGATGGAATGAAAAACTGTTTTTT. Translating gives CASSPGGWNEKLFF.

V is TRBV5-6 and J is TRBJ1-2; 8 bases agree with TRBD1. This CDR3 contains 15 residues. Germline CDR1 SGHDT, CDR2 YYEEEE. V lost 4 bases and J lost 8; bases outside the gene matches: 13. The CDR3 DNA sequence: TGTGCCAGCAGCCCAGAATCAGGGGGCGCGCCGGGCTACACCTTC. Translated: CASSPESGGAPGYTF.

This chain uses TRBV3-1 (or the pseudogene TRBV3-2) with TRBJ2-3; perhaps TRBD2 as D (5 bases). V was clipped by 7 bases and J by 3 bases, with 14 bases between them. Germline CDR1 LGHDT, CDR2 YNNKEL (reference sequence). The CDR3 is made up of 14 amino acids. The CDR3 region has the DNA TGTGCCAGCAAACGGGGTTTAGGGACAGATACGCAGTATTTT. This translates into CASKRGLGTDTQYF.

This clone was seen a few times. V usage is TRBV5-1 and J usage is TRBJ1-2; D is unclear. The V gene lost 4 bases and the J gene lost 4 bases, with 11 bases spanning the gap. This CDR3 is 13 amino acids long. Germline V gene data show CDR1 as SGHRS and CDR2 as YFSETQ. CDR3 nucleotides: TGCGCCAGCAGCCGGGAGTCTGGCTATGGCTACACCTTC. It codes for CASSRESGYGYTF.

On this clone: In the same sample, other DNA sequences code for this CDR3. V and J are TRBV5-1 and TRBJ1-4; maybe TRBD1 (5 bases). This CDR3 has 14 residues. Germline CDR1 and CDR2: SGHRS and YFSETQ. V was trimmed by 0 bases and J by 8 bases, leaving 11 bases between them. CDR3 amino acids: CASSLGQGREKLFF. CDR3 sequence (DNA): TGCGCCAGCAGCTTGGGGCAGGGTCGAGAAAAACTGTTTTTT.

The chain is built from TRBV20-1 and TRBJ2-4; no reliable D call. Germline V gene sequence: CDR1 DFQATT, CDR2 SNEGSKA (reference sequence). Trimming shortened V by 3 bases and J by 0 bases, and 12 bases separated the two germline ends. This CDR3 has 15 residues. The CDR3 reads CSASVQHLAKNIQYF. The CDR3 nucleotides read TGCAGTGCTAGTGTACAACACCTAGCCAAAAACATTCAGTACTTC.

The sample holds a few counts of this clone. V is TRBV5-5 and J is TRBJ2-7; maybe TRBD2 (6 bases). V lost 3 bases and J 7 bases, leaving 20 bases between the germline ends. Germline values: CDR1 SGHKS, CDR2 YYEKEE (reference sequence). This CDR3 has 15 amino acids. The DNA for the CDR3 is TGTGCCAGCAGCTGGTCGCACGGGGGTAATGGGGAGCAGTACTTC. Residues: CASSWSHGGNGEQYF.

CDR3 bases: TGTGCCAGCAGCTTGGGGGGCGGTGAGCAGTTCTTC. Amino acids: CASSLGGGEQFF. The V call is TRBV5-6, the J call TRBJ2-1; possibly TRBD1 for D (5 bases). The V gene lost 0 bases and the J gene lost 9 bases, with 7 bases spanning the gap. Per germline, CDR1 SGHDT and CDR2 YYEEEE. This CDR3 has 12 residues. Based on the CDR3 plus reference TRBV5-6 and TRBJ2-1, the full variable domain is DAGVTQSPTHLIKTRGQQVTLRCSPKSGHDTVSWYQQALGQGPQFIFQYYEEEERQRGNFPDRFSGHQFPNYSSELNVNALLLGDSALYLCASSLGGGEQFFGPGTRLTVL.

The chain recombines TRBV4-2 with TRBJ1-1; 7 bases fit TRBD1. CDR1 and CDR2 (germline): LGHNA, YNFKEQ. The CDR3 loop spans 15 amino acids. V shed 4 bases, J shed 1 base, and the junction held 6 bases outside the gene matches. The CDR3 DNA reads as TGTGCCAGCAGCCGCTCGACAGGGACGAACACTGAAGCTTTCTTT. As protein: CASSRSTGTNTEAFF.

The rearrangement joins TRBV7-6 to TRBJ2-2; D remains ambiguous. Per germline, CDR1 SGHVS and CDR2 FNYEAQ. V was trimmed by 0 bases and J by 5 bases, leaving 4 bases between them. The CDR3 totals 13 residues. The chain's CDR3 is CASSLAGTGELFF. For the CDR3, the DNA is TGTGCCAGCAGCTTAGCCGGGACCGGGGAGCTGTTTTTT.

The chain uses TRBV11-3 and TRBJ2-5; tentative D call: TRBD2 (6 bases). V lost 5 bases to trimming and J lost 1 base, with 26 bases between them. Germline CDR1 is SGHNT and CDR2 is YENEEA. The CDR3 totals 19 residues. This CDR3 is CASSLITRTNSHIQETQYF. As DNA, the CDR3 is TGTGCCAGCAGCCTAATAACCAGGACTAACTCTCATATCCAAGAGACCCAGTACTTC.

CDR3 loop: CASSLDRGNTIYF. The CDR3 DNA sequence: TGTGCCAGCAGCTTAGATCGTGGAAACACCATATATTTT. The V and J genes are TRBV7-9 and TRBJ1-3; D ambiguous. Looked up from germline, CDR1 is SEHNR and CDR2 is FQNEAQ (reference sequence). The CDR3 length is 13 residues. V dropped 1 base and J dropped 3 bases, with 4 bases sitting between them.

The chain joins TRBV27 to TRBJ2-5; a possible D gene is TRBD2 (5 bases). The CDR3 consists of 14 residues. V dropped 5 bases and J dropped 3 bases, with 13 bases sitting between them. CDR1 is MNHEY and CDR2 is SMNVEV in the germline V gene (reference sequence). The CDR3 is CASSRGNTKETQYF. In DNA form, the CDR3 reads TGTGCCAGCAGTCGAGGGAATACGAAAGAGACCCAGTACTTC.

The rearrangement joins TRBV3-1 (or the pseudogene TRBV3-2) to TRBJ2-5; tentatively, D is TRBD2 (5 bases). Trimming pared 3 bases from V and 2 bases from J, leaving 10 bases between. The CDR3 has 14 amino acids. The germline CDR1 and CDR2 sequences are LGHDT and YNNKEL (reference sequence). CDR3 DNA sequence: TGTGCCAGCAGCCAGGTCGGGGAACAAGAGACCCAGTACTTC. Encoded protein: CASSQVGEQETQYF.

V usage is TRBV19 and J usage is TRBJ1-2; D perhaps matches TRBD1 (5 bases). The CDR3 runs to 13 residues. Germline CDR1 reads LNHDA; CDR2 reads SQIVND (reference sequence). V lost 4 bases, J lost 5 bases, and 11 bases lay in between. The CDR3 sequence: CASSTQGWYGYTF. CDR3 nucleotide sequence: TGTGCCAGTAGTACCCAGGGCTGGTATGGCTACACCTTC.

The chain joins TRBV7-2 to TRBJ2-2; the match to TRBD2 covers 8 bases. With 5 bases clipped from V and 1 base from J, the junction kept 3 bases outside the gene matches. Germline lookup yields CDR1 SGHTA and CDR2 FQGNSA. The CDR3 is made up of 15 amino acids. CDR3 in DNA: TGTGCCAGCAGCCCCCGGGGGGGGAACACCGGGGAGCTGTTTTTT. It is translated as CASSPRGGNTGELFF.

The J gene is TRBJ1-5, the V gene TRBV5-4; perhaps TRBD1 as D (5 bases). This CDR3 region has 16 residues. Between the trimmed V and J ends, which lost 1 base and 1 base, there was a span of 12 bases. Germline CDR1 and CDR2: SGHNT and YYREEE (reference sequence). The DNA of the CDR3 is TGTGCCAGCAGCTTGTGGGGGGGAGGCAGCAATCAGCCCCAGCATTTT. This encodes CASSLWGGGSNQPQHF.

The chain couples TRBV25-1 to TRBJ1-2, with TRBD1 as a possible D gene (5 bases). V was trimmed by 3 bases and J by 6 bases, leaving 8 bases between them. Per germline, CDR1 MGHDK and CDR2 SYGVNS. The CDR3 has 12 residues. CDR3: CASSEGGDGYTF. In nucleotides, the CDR3 is TGTGCCAGCAGTGAGGGGGGGGATGGCTACACCTTC.

This clone was picked up one time. This rearrangement joins TRBV7-2 to TRBJ2-3; TRBD2 might be the D (6 bases). V was cut by 5 bases and J by 6 bases, with 21 bases left in between. This CDR3 region has 16 residues. Per germline, CDR1 SGHTA and CDR2 FQGNSA. The CDR3 coding sequence is TGTGCCAGCAGCACCGGGACTGTGGGCGGTTTGGATACGCAGTATTTT. It translates to CASSTGTVGGLDTQYF.

This chain uses TRBV15 with TRBJ1-1; tentatively, D is TRBD1 (5 bases). CDR3 size: 15 residues. Trimming shortened V by 1 base and J by 11 bases, and 20 bases separated the two germline ends. Germline-derived CDR1 and CDR2 are LNHNV and YYDKDF (reference sequence). DNA of the CDR3: TGTGCCACCAGCAGAGTTTTGGGGCCGGGCGAGGCGGCTTTCTTT. Amino acid sequence: CATSRVLGPGEAAFF.

The V gene is TRBV3-1 (or the pseudogene TRBV3-2), the J gene TRBJ1-2; the match to TRBD1 covers 8 bases. The V gene end was trimmed by 4 bases and the J gene end by 8 bases; junction bases not matched to a gene: 6. Germline CDR1 reads LGHDT; CDR2 reads YNNKEL (reference sequence). The CDR3 has 13 amino acids. CDR3 DNA: TGTGCCAGCAGCCGCCGACAGGGGAAGGGCTACACCTTC. Its protein product is CASSRRQGKGYTF.

The chain combines TRBV30 with TRBJ2-7; D unclear. The germline CDR1 and CDR2 sequences are GTSNPN and SVGIG (reference sequence). The CDR3 spans 11 residues. Trimming removed 4 bases at V and 5 bases at J, with 9 bases between. CDR3 DNA: TGTGCCTGGACGTTGCGGAACGAGCAGTACTTC. Its protein is CAWTLRNEQYF.

The chain is built from TRBV12-5 and TRBJ1-6; perhaps TRBD1 as D (5 bases). There are 16 residues in the CDR3. Germline CDR1 is LGHNT and CDR2 is FRNRAP. The V gene lost 4 bases and the J gene lost 9 bases, with 19 bases spanning the gap. CDR3 region: CASGYRDERAISPLHF. DNA for the CDR3: TGTGCTAGTGGTTACCGGGACGAGCGGGCCATTTCACCCCTCCACTTT.

This chain connects TRBV30 to TRBJ1-4; TRBD1 agrees at 8 bases. J gave up 4 bases and V 0 bases, and 7 bases lay outside the gene matches. The CDR3 runs to 16 residues. Per germline, CDR1 GTSNPN and CDR2 SVGIG (reference sequence). CDR3 protein: CAWSVSGGTDNEKLFF. The DNA for the CDR3 is TGTGCCTGGAGTGTATCAGGGGGCACGGATAATGAAAAACTGTTTTTT.

V usage is TRBV13 and J usage is TRBJ2-2; perhaps TRBD2 as D (6 bases). The CDR3 length is 16 residues. V was shortened by 7 bases and J by 4 bases, with 19 bases between the two germline ends. The germline V gene has CDR1 PRHDT and CDR2 FYEKMQ (reference sequence). For the CDR3, the DNA is TGTGCCAGCACAAAAGACCCCCCCGGGGGCACCGGGGAGCTGTTTTTT. Its translation is CASTKDPPGGTGELFF. Complete variable domain (other parts from reference TRBV13 and TRBJ2-2): AAGVIQSPRHLIKEKRETATLKCYPIPRHDTVYWYQQGPGQDPQFLISFYEKMQSDKGSIPDRFSAQQFSDYHSELNMSSLELGDSALYFCASTKDPPGGTGELFFGEGSRLTVL.

The rearrangement joins TRBV5-1 to TRBJ2-3; D may be TRBD2 (6 bases). CDR1 is SGHRS, CDR2 YFSETQ, per germline. This CDR3 is built from 15 residues. V dropped 7 bases and J dropped 0 bases, with 15 bases sitting between them. This chain's CDR3 is CASSLGLPSTDTQYF. DNA of the CDR3: TGCGCCAGCTCGCTCGGACTACCCAGCACAGATACGCAGTATTTT. The full variable domain, with the rest looked up from reference TRBV5-1 and TRBJ2-3, is KAGVTQTPRYLIKTRGQQVTLSCSPISGHRSVSWYQQTPGQGLQFLFEYFSETQRNKGNFPGRFSGRQFSNSRSEMNVSTLELGDSALYLCASSLGLPSTDTQYFGPGTRLTVL.

The chain employs TRBV18 and TRBJ2-1, with 10 bases that match TRBD2. Germline V gene data show CDR1 as KGHSH and CDR2 as LQKENI. CDR3 length equals 14 residues. V was clipped by 6 bases and J by 10 bases; unmatched bases: 9. The CDR3 loop is CASSPSGGLREQFF. Written as DNA, the CDR3 is TGTGCCAGCTCCCCTAGCGGGGGCCTTAGGGAGCAGTTCTTC.